These 10 T cell receptor beta chains were sequenced from one sample in a study of T cell clonality in common variable immunodeficiency (dated by TCRdb to between 2014 and 2016). The method was the immunoSEQ multiplex PCR assay. In TCRdb, the immuneACCESS table is reduced to in-frame sequences with V and J assigned. These tables do not hold every clone; where another copy was compared, an unresolved V gene accounts for under half, and the others remain unexplained. This sample includes around 34,000 clones, and none of them was observed just once. Roughly 3% of the sample belongs to the ten largest clones. The sequenced material came from peripheral blood mononuclear cells. Receptor source: a person aged 18-70 years in good health.

This clone was counted at least ten times. The CDR3 end falls 3 residues outside the read, so it is completed with the germline J gene. The chain combines TRBV19 with TRBJ2-3, with D tentatively TRBD2 (5 bases). From germline, CDR1 is LNHDA and CDR2 SQIVND (reference sequence). The CDR3 loop spans 13 amino acids. Trimming removed 6 bases at V and 0 bases at J, with 7 bases between. CDR3 sequence reads: CASRAGSTDTQYF. The sequenced part of the CDR3 DNA is TGTGCCAGTAGGGCGGGTAGCACAGATACG. Variable domain in full (rest from reference TRBV19 and TRBJ2-3): DGGITQSPKYLFRKEGQNVTLSCEQNLNHDAMYWYRQDPGQGLRLIYYSQIVNDFQKGDIAEGYSVSREKKESFPLTVTSAQKNPTAFYLCASRAGSTDTQYFGPGTRLTVL.

This clone was found many times. The observed sequence ends 3 residues before the CDR3 terminus, with the missing tail filled in from the germline J gene. The gene calls are TRBV20-1 and TRBJ2-1, with 11 nucleotides matching TRBD2. The CDR3 spans 19 residues. V lost 1 base, J lost 0 bases, and 11 bases stayed unmatched. CDR1 and CDR2 (germline): DFQATT, SNEGSKA (reference sequence). Incomplete CDR3 DNA: TGCAGTGCTAGAGCATTGGCTAGCGGGAGGAAGGGCTCCTACAATGAG. Its protein product is CSARALASGRKGSYNE. From start to end, the CDR3 is CSARALASGRKGSYNEQFF.

This clone was picked up many times. The CDR3 end falls 3 residues outside the read, so it is completed with the germline J gene. This chain connects TRBV20-1 to TRBJ1-2; D is perhaps TRBD1 (5 bases). The germline V gene has CDR1 DFQATT and CDR2 SNEGSKA (reference sequence). Trimming removed 7 bases at V and 5 bases at J, with 20 bases between. The CDR3 has 14 residues. The CDR3 DNA, read in part, is TGCAGTGTTCAAGGGACTTCCGGCGGGTATGGC. Its protein is CSVQGTSGGYG. The CDR3 in full is CSVQGTSGGYGYTF.

This clone has at least ten counts. The DNA ends 3 residues before the CDR3 does, and the rest of the CDR3 is filled in from the germline J gene. The chain couples TRBV19 to TRBJ1-2; D might be TRBD1 (5 bases). Trimming took 5 bases from V and 3 from J, leaving 16 bases between them. This CDR3 has 15 amino acids. In germline, CDR1 is LNHDA, CDR2 SQIVND (reference sequence). The covered CDR3 bases are TGTGCCAGTAGTCCTGGACAACTTCGGGACTATGGC. Its protein product is CASSPGQLRDYG. The whole CDR3 region reads CASSPGQLRDYGYTF. The variable domain in full, completed from reference TRBV19 and TRBJ1-2, reads DGGITQSPKYLFRKEGQNVTLSCEQNLNHDAMYWYRQDPGQGLRLIYYSQIVNDFQKGDIAEGYSVSREKKESFPLTVTSAQKNPTAFYLCASSPGQLRDYGYTFGSGTRLTVV.

This clone was counted ten times or more. With the read ending 3 residues before the CDR3 end, the germline J gene is used to fill in that end. The chain carries TRBV20-1 and TRBJ1-5; TRBD1 agrees at 7 bases. The V gene's germline CDR1 is DFQATT and CDR2 SNEGSKA (reference sequence). J was trimmed by 3 bases and V by 1 base; bases with no gene match: 6. The CDR3 extends over 15 amino acids. The CDR3 spells CSARGTGRLNQPQHF. CDR3 DNA, as far as it was read: TGCAGTGCTAGAGGGACAGGACGCCTCAATCAGCCC.

This clone was found many times. The CDR3 end is not reached by the read, which stops 3 residues before it; the germline J gene fills it in. The genes are TRBV7-2 and TRBJ2-5, with 8 bases fitting TRBD1. V shed 0 bases, J shed 5 bases, and the junction held 5 bases outside the gene matches. The CDR3 sequence is 15 residues long. Germline V gene sequence: CDR1 SGHTA, CDR2 FQGNSA. Incomplete CDR3 DNA: TGTGCCAGCAGCTTAGCTTCAGGGGGCGGCGAGACC. Its translation is CASSLASGGGET. The CDR3 in its entirety is CASSLASGGGETQYF. The full variable domain, rest sourced from reference TRBV7-2 and TRBJ2-5, is GAGVSQSPSNKVTEKGKDVELRCDPISGHTALYWYRQSLGQGLEFLIYFQGNSAPDKSGLPSDRFSAERTGGSVSTLTIQRTQQEDSAVYLCASSLASGGGETQYFGPGTRLLVL.

This clone showed up many times. The missing CDR3 end, 3 residues past where the read stops, is filled in from the germline J gene. The chain combines TRBV4-2 with TRBJ2-7, with TRBD1 identical over 10 bases. The V and J ends lost 3 bases and 1 base, in that order; junction bases with no gene match: 9. Germline V gene data show CDR1 as LGHNA and CDR2 as YNFKEQ. There are 17 residues in the CDR3. The CDR3: CASSQPSGTGVSYEQYF. Incomplete CDR3 DNA: TGTGCCAGCAGCCAGCCCAGCGGGACAGGGGTTTCCTACGAG.

This clone was seen ten or more times. The CDR3 end falls 3 residues outside the read, so it is completed with the germline J gene. The chain recombines TRBV9 with TRBJ2-5; TRBD1 matches 7 bases. Germline CDR1 is SGDLS and CDR2 is YYNGEE. The V segment lost 4 bases and the J segment 5 bases; nucleotides outside the gene matches: 14. The CDR3 is 16 residues long. The DNA read from the CDR3 is TGTGCCAGCAGCCATGGTAACCAGGGGGTGGGGGAGACC. It translates to CASSHGNQGVGET. The entire CDR3 protein reads CASSHGNQGVGETQYF.

This clone was picked up many times. Sequencing ends 3 residues short of the CDR3 end; the germline J gene provides the rest. The rearrangement links TRBV20-1 to TRBJ2-7; D gene uncertain. Germline lookup yields CDR1 DFQATT and CDR2 SNEGSKA (reference sequence). The CDR3 runs to 11 residues. Trimming removed 5 bases at V and 2 bases at J, with 7 bases between. The CDR3 region is CSASLTYEQYF. The CDR3 DNA, read in part, is TGCAGTGCTTCTCTAACCTACGAG.

This clone appeared many times. The missing CDR3 end, 3 residues past where the read stops, is filled in from the germline J gene. This chain connects TRBV5-4 to TRBJ1-1, with a weak D call TRBD1 (6 bases). The germline gives CDR1 SGHNT, CDR2 YYREEE (reference sequence). This CDR3 comprises 14 residues. V was shortened by 4 bases and J by 5 bases, with 15 bases between the two germline ends. Partial CDR3 DNA: TGTGCCAGCAGCCAAACCCAGGGGTTTACTGAA. Translation: CASSQTQGFTE. The CDR3 in full is CASSQTQGFTEAFF.